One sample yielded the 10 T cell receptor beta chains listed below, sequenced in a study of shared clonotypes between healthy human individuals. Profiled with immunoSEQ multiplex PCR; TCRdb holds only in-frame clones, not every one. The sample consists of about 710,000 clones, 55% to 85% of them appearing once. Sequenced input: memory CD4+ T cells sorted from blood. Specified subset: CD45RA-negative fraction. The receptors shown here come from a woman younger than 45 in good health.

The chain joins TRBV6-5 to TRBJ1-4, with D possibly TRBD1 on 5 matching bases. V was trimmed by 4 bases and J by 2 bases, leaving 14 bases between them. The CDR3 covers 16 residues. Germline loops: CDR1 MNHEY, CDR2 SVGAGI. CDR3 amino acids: CASSWFRGPTNEKLFF. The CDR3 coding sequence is TGTGCCAGCAGTTGGTTTAGGGGACCCACTAATGAAAAACTGTTTTTT.

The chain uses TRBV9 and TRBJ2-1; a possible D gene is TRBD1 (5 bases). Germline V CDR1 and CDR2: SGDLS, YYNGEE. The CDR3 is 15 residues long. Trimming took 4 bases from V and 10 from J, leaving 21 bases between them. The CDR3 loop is CASSPRQGSRLEQFF. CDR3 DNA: TGTGCCAGCAGCCCGCGGCAGGGTAGTCGTTTGGAGCAGTTCTTC.

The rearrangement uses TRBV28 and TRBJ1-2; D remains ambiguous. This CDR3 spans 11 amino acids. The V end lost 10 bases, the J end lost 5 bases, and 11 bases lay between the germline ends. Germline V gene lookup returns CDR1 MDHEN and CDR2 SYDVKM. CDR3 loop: CAILFGYGYTF. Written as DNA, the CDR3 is TGTGCCATCCTTTTTGGATATGGCTACACCTTC.

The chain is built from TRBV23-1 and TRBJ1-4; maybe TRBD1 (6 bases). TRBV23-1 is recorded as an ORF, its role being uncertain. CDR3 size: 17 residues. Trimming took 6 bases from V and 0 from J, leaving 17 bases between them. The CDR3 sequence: CASSEGRGPATNEKLFF. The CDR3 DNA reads TGCGCCAGCAGCGAGGGCAGGGGCCCTGCAACTAATGAAAAACTGTTTTTT.

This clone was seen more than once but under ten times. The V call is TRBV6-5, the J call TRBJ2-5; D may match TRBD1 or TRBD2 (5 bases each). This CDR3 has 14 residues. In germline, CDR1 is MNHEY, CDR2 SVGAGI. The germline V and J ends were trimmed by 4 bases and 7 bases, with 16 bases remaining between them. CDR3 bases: TGTGCCAGCAGTTGGGGGTCGGACCCCGCGACCCAGTACTTC. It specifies CASSWGSDPATQYF.

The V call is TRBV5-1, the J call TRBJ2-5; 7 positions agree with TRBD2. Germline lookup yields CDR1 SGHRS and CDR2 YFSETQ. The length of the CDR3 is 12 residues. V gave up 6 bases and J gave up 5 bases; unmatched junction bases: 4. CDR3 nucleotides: TGCGCCAGCACTGCCGGGAGGGAGACCCAGTACTTC. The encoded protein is CASTAGRETQYF.

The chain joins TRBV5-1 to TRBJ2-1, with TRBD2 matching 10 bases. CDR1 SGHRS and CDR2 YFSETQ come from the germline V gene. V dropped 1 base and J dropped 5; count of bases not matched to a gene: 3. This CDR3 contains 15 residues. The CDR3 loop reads CASSLTSGTNNEQFF. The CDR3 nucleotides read TGCGCCAGCAGCTTGACTAGCGGGACGAACAATGAGCAGTTCTTC.

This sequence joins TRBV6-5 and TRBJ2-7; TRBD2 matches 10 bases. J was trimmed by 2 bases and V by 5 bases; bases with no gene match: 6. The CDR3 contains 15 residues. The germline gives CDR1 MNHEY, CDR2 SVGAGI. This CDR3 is CASSTQAGGTYEQYF. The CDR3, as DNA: TGTGCCAGCAGTACCCAAGCGGGAGGGACCTACGAGCAGTACTTC.

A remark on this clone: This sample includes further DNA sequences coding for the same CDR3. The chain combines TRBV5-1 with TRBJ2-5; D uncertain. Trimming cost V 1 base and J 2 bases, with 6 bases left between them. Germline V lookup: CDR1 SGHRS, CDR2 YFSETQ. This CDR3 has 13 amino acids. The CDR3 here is CASSLQVQETQYF. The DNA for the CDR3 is TGCGCCAGCAGCTTGCAGGTACAAGAGACCCAGTACTTC. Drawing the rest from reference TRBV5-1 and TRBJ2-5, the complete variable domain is KAGVTQTPRYLIKTRGQQVTLSCSPISGHRSVSWYQQTPGQGLQFLFEYFSETQRNKGNFPGRFSGRQFSNSRSEMNVSTLELGDSALYLCASSLQVQETQYFGPGTRLLVL.

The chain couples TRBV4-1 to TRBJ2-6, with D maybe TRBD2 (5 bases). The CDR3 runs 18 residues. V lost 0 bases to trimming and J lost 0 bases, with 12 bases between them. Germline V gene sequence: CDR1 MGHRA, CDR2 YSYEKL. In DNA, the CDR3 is TGCGCCAGCAGCCAAGATCGAGGGATGAGCTCTGGGGCCAACGTCCTGACTTTC. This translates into CASSQDRGMSSGANVLTF.